These 18 T cell receptor beta chains were all obtained from the same sample, sequenced in a study of blood T cells in healthy people across ages. Combining a sample-barcoded 5' primer with a J-beta primer mix, a second PCR ran for roughly 6 to 12 cycles. TCRdb used MiXCR to reprocess the 5' RACE reads, holding one entry per CDR3 protein. The sample holds about 780,000 distinct CDR3 sequences, about 26% seen once. These same records also appear under a second study, on T cells of mothers and their children.

The sequenced material came from blood. Receptors were obtained from a boy aged 5 to 17 in good health.

This clonotype was detected a few times. The rearrangement joins TRBV5-1 to TRBJ1-2; tentatively, D is TRBD1 (6 bases). Germline V gene sequence: CDR1 SGHRS, CDR2 YFSETQ. Trimming left V 0 bases short and J 4 bases short, with 13 bases between. The CDR3 is 15 amino acids. This CDR3 reads CASSLVAGAGYGYTF. In DNA, the CDR3 is TGCGCCAGCAGCTTGGTGGCAGGGGCGGGCTATGGCTACACCTTC.

This clonotype was recorded a few times. This sequence joins TRBV7-3 and TRBJ1-5, with 10 bases identical to TRBD1. V lost 5 bases to trimming and J lost 6 bases; unmatched junction nucleotides: 16. There are 18 residues in the CDR3. Germline CDR1 reads SGHTA; CDR2 reads FQGTGA. The chain's CDR3 is CASSPPGQGIWAVQPQHF. Here the CDR3 DNA reads TGTGCCAGCAGCCCACCGGGACAGGGGATTTGGGCAGTTCAGCCCCAGCATTTT.

This clonotype has only a few counts. This sequence joins TRBV10-3 and TRBJ2-1; 9 nucleotides match TRBD1. V trimming: 8 bases; J trimming: 3 bases; junction bases outside the gene matches: 5. This CDR3 has 14 residues. Germline-derived CDR1 and CDR2 are ENHRY and SYGVKD. The CDR3 protein is CAIDETGGYNEQFF. In DNA, the CDR3 is TGTGCCATCGACGAGACAGGGGGCTACAATGAGCAGTTCTTC.

This clonotype was observed a handful of times. The chain employs TRBV5-1 and TRBJ2-5; D may be TRBD1 (5 bases). Germline V CDR1 and CDR2: SGHRS, YFSETQ. The ends were cut back, 7 bases at V and 0 bases at J, with 7 bases in the middle. This CDR3 is 12 amino acids long. The CDR3 protein is CASGADQETQYF. CDR3 in DNA: TGCGCCAGCGGGGCGGACCAAGAGACCCAGTACTTC.

V usage is TRBV29-1 and J usage is TRBJ1-4, with TRBD1 matching 9 bases. CDR3 length equals 14 residues. With 2 bases clipped from V and 6 bases from J, the junction kept 4 bases outside the gene matches. CDR1 is SQVTM, CDR2 ANQGSEA, per germline. CDR3 nucleotide sequence: TGCAGCGTTGAATGGGGGACAGGGCATGAAAAACTGTTTTTT. It yields the protein CSVEWGTGHEKLFF.

This chain links TRBV29-1 with TRBJ2-1; D unresolved. The CDR3 covers 12 residues. Germline CDR1 SQVTM, CDR2 ANQGSEA. The ends were cut back, 8 bases at V and 6 bases at J, with 14 bases in the middle. This CDR3 is CSSRASGNEQFF. The CDR3, as DNA: TGCAGCTCTCGGGCGTCCGGCAATGAGCAGTTCTTC.

V is TRBV7-7 and J is TRBJ1-3, with D possibly matching TRBD1 (6 bases). Per the germline V gene, CDR1 is SSHAT and CDR2 is FNYEAQ (reference sequence). V shed 1 base and J shed 8 bases, with 9 bases lying between them. CDR3 size: 13 residues. CDR3 bases: TGTGCCAGCAGCTTAGATCCAGGGGACACCATATATTTT. This codes for CASSLDPGDTIYF.

The rearrangement uses TRBV27 and TRBJ2-1; weak D call: TRBD2 (7 bases). The germline V gene encodes CDR1 MNHEY and CDR2 SMNVEV (reference sequence). This CDR3 spans 17 amino acids. The ends were cut back, 7 bases at V and 7 bases at J, with 26 bases in the middle. Here the CDR3 reads CASTPKPGGYTRNEQFF. For the CDR3, the DNA is TGTGCCAGCACTCCAAAACCGGGGGGCTACACACGGAATGAGCAGTTCTTC.

The chain carries TRBV6-1 and TRBJ1-4; D unresolved. CDR3 length: 13 amino acids. V shed 1 base and J shed 8 bases, with 8 bases lying between them. Looked up from germline, CDR1 is MNHNS and CDR2 is SASEGT. CDR3 DNA sequence: TGTGCCAGCAGTGAAGGTAGTTCGGAAAAACTGTTTTTT. This sequence encodes CASSEGSSEKLFF.

This clonotype has a handful of counts. V gene TRBV11-2 combines with J gene TRBJ2-7; possible D gene TRBD1, 5 bases. Deletions cut 5 bases from V and 6 bases from J, with 11 bases between. Germline CDR1 reads SGHAT; CDR2 reads FQNNGV. This CDR3 spans 12 amino acids. This chain's CDR3 is CASSAQGREQYF. Written as DNA, the CDR3 is TGTGCCAGCAGCGCCCAGGGTCGCGAGCAGTACTTC. Combining the CDR3 with reference TRBV11-2 and TRBJ2-7 gives the whole variable domain EAGVAQSPRYKIIEKRQSVAFWCNPISGHATLYWYQQILGQGPKLLIQFQNNGVVDDSQLPKDRFSAERLKGVDSTLKIQPAKLEDSAVYLCASSAQGREQYFGPGTRLTVT.

The chain carries TRBV27 and TRBJ2-5; 9 bases fit TRBD2. The tail of the sequence fits TRBJ2-1 better, so the J call may be wrong. CDR1 is MNHEY, CDR2 SMNVEV, per germline (reference sequence). The CDR3 is 16 residues long. The CDR3 loop reads CASSPFIGTSFNEQFF. CDR3 nucleotide sequence: TGTGCCAGCAGTCCTTTCATCGGGACTAGCTTCAATGAGCAGTTCTTC.

The chain carries TRBV6-6 and TRBJ2-5; 9 positions match TRBD2. TRBJ2-7 matches the DNA end more closely, so the J call is doubtful. CDR1 is MNHNY and CDR2 is SVGAGI in the germline V gene (reference sequence). The CDR3 contains 14 residues. The CDR3 DNA reads as TGTGCCAGCGGGATTGGCGGGGGGGTTTACGAGCAGTACTTC. This codes for CASGIGGGVYEQYF.

The V gene is TRBV30, the J gene TRBJ1-6; 10 bases map to TRBD1. With 6 bases clipped from V and 10 bases from J, the junction kept 6 bases outside the gene matches. Germline V gives CDR1 GTSNPN, CDR2 SVGIG (reference sequence). The CDR3 has 13 residues. CDR3 sequence reads: CACNRDRGSPLHF. The DNA of the CDR3 is TGTGCCTGTAACCGGGACAGGGGCTCACCCCTCCACTTT.

This clonotype was recorded a few times. The chain is built from TRBV28 and TRBJ2-7; tentatively, D is TRBD2 (6 bases). CDR1 MDHEN and CDR2 SYDVKM come from the germline V gene. CDR3 length: 16 residues. V dropped 5 bases and J dropped 0 bases, with 17 bases sitting between them. This CDR3 is CASSPLGLGSSYEQYF. The CDR3 DNA reads as TGTGCCAGCAGTCCCCTGGGACTTGGGAGCTCCTACGAGCAGTACTTC.

This rearrangement joins TRBV20-1 to TRBJ2-7, with D possibly being TRBD1 or TRBD2 (5 bases each). CDR1 and CDR2 (germline): DFQATT, SNEGSKA (reference sequence). V dropped 0 bases and J dropped 3 bases, with 15 bases sitting between them. The CDR3 extends over 15 amino acids. Here the CDR3 DNA reads TGCAGTGCTAGAGATCCCGGGACGTACGGCTACGAGCAGTACTTC. It codes for CSARDPGTYGYEQYF.

This clonotype has just a few counts. The chain couples TRBV6-6 to TRBJ2-7, with D perhaps assigned TRBD1 or TRBD2 (5 bases each). V shed 1 base and J shed 5 bases, with 15 bases lying between them. Germline V gene sequence: CDR1 MNHNY, CDR2 SVGAGI (reference sequence). The CDR3 runs 15 residues. The CDR3 DNA reads as TGTGCCAGCAGTTACTGGGGAGCAGGGACCGACGAGCAGTACTTC. Its translation is CASSYWGAGTDEQYF.

The V call is TRBV5-6, the J call TRBJ2-6; D is tentatively TRBD1 or TRBD2 (6 bases each). CDR1 SGHDT and CDR2 YYEEEE come from the germline V gene. The V end was cut by 3 bases, the J end by 3 bases, with 10 bases between. There are 15 residues in the CDR3. CDR3 nucleotides: TGTGCCAGCAGCTGGGGGGCGCGTGGGGCCAACGTCCTGACTTTC. It is translated as CASSWGARGANVLTF.

The rearrangement joins TRBV12-3 or TRBV12-4 to TRBJ2-7; TRBD2 might be the D (6 bases). Deletions cut 2 bases from V and 3 bases from J, with 11 bases between. CDR3 length: 14 amino acids. Here the CDR3 reads CASSLYGGGYEQYF. The DNA for the CDR3 is TGTGCCAGCAGTTTATACGGGGGAGGCTACGAGCAGTACTTC.